The rows below give T cell receptor beta chains drawn from one sample of a study of blood T cell repertoires in COVID-19. TCRdb keeps only in-frame clones here, not all; method: immunoSEQ multiplex PCR. The data contain 100,000 to 150,000 clones, approximately 80% of them singletons. Material: peripheral blood. The source is a man aged 55 to 70 with acute or convalescent COVID-19. CDR3s include the opening cysteine and the closing phenylalanine or tryptophan. The D gene is left open where the match is weak. Clone size is shown for a subset of rows, as once, few, many or a class of expanded clone.

CDR3,DNA,size,J,D,V
CASSLLSNPTGSGNTIYF,TGCGCCAGCAGCCTCCTCTCGAATCCAACAGGGTCTGGAAACACCATATATTTT,few,TRBJ1-3,NA,TRBV5-1
CASSMGENNEQFF,TGTGCCAGTAGTATGGGAGAGAACAATGAGCAGTTCTTC,NA,TRBJ2-1,NA,TRBV19
CASSEEPGAGGRYF,TGTGCCAGCAGCGAAGAGCCGGGCGCCGGGGGTCGGTATTTT,NA,TRBJ2-3,NA,TRBV7-9
CASSLVLRAASPLHF,TGCGCCAGCAGCTTGGTGTTGAGGGCGGCTTCACCCCTCCACTTT,NA,TRBJ1-6,NA,TRBV5-1
CASREGTSGLNEQFF,TGTGCCAGCAGGGAAGGGACTAGCGGGCTTAATGAGCAGTTCTTC,NA,TRBJ2-1,TRBD2,TRBV2
CASSEPSAADTQYF,TGTGCCAGCAGTGAACCCTCGGCGGCAGATACGCAGTATTTT,NA,TRBJ2-3,NA,TRBV6-1
CASSPGRGYNTEAFF,TGTGCCAGCTCACCGGGCAGGGGCTATAACACTGAAGCTTTCTTT,NA,TRBJ1-1,NA,TRBV18
CASSMPGLGYNEQFF,TGTGCCAGCAGCATGCCGGGACTAGGATACAATGAGCAGTTCTTC,NA,TRBJ2-1,NA,TRBV21-1
CASSRTGYYGYTF,TGTGCCAGCAGTCGGACAGGGTACTATGGCTACACCTTC,NA,TRBJ1-2,TRBD1,TRBV28
CSAGDNTEAFF,TGCAGCGCCGGGGATAACACTGAAGCTTTCTTT,NA,TRBJ1-1,NA,TRBV29-1